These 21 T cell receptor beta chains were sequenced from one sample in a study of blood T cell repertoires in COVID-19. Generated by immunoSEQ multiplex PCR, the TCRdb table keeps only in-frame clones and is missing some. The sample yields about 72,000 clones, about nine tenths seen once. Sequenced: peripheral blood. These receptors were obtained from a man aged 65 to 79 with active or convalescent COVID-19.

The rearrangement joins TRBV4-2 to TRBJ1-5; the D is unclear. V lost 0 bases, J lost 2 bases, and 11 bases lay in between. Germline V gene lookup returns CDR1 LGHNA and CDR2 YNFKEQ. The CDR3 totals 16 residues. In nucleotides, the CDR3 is TGTGCCAGCAGCCAAGAGGGAGGAGGCGGCAATCAGCCCCAGCATTTT. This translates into CASSQEGGGGNQPQHF.

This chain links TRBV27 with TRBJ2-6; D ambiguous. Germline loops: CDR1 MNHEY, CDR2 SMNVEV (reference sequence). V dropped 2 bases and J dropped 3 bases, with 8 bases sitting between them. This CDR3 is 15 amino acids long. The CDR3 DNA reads TGTGCCAGCAGTTTAGTGCGAGGTGGGGCCAACGTCCTGACTTTC. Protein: CASSLVRGGANVLTF.

CDR3 protein: CAWSDGASPIYEQYF. As DNA, the CDR3 is TGTGCCTGGAGTGACGGCGCTAGCCCAATCTACGAGCAGTACTTC. V and J are TRBV30 and TRBJ2-7; tentatively, D is TRBD2 (5 bases). Trimming cost V 1 base and J 3 bases, with 16 bases left between them. The CDR3 has 15 residues. The V gene's germline CDR1 is GTSNPN and CDR2 SVGIG (reference sequence).

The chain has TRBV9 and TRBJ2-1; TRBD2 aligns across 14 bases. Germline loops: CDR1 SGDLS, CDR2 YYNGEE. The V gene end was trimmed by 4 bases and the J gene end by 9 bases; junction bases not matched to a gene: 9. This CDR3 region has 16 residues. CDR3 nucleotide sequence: TGTGCCAGCAGCATTGGGACTAGCGGGAGAACCTCTGAGCAGTTCTTC. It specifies CASSIGTSGRTSEQFF.

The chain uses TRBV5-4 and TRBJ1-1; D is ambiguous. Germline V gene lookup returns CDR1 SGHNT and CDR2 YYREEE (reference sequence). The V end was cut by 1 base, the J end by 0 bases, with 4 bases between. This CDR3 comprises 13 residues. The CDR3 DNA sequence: TGTGCCAGCAGCTTGACAGTGAACACTGAAGCTTTCTTT. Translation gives CASSLTVNTEAFF.

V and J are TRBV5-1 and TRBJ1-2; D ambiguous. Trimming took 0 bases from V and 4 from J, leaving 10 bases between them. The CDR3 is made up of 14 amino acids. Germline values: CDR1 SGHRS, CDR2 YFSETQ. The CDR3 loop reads CASSLGTVGYGYTF. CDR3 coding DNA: TGCGCCAGCAGCTTGGGAACAGTCGGCTATGGCTACACCTTC. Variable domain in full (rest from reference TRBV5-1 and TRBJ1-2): KAGVTQTPRYLIKTRGQQVTLSCSPISGHRSVSWYQQTPGQGLQFLFEYFSETQRNKGNFPGRFSGRQFSNSRSEMNVSTLELGDSALYLCASSLGTVGYGYTFGSGTRLTVV.

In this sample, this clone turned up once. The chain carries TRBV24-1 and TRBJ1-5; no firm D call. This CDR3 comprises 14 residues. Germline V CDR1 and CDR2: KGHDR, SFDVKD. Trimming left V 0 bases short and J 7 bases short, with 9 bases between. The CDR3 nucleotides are TGTGCCACCAGTGATTTGTGGGCTGCGCAGCCCCAGCATTTT. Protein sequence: CATSDLWAAQPQHF.

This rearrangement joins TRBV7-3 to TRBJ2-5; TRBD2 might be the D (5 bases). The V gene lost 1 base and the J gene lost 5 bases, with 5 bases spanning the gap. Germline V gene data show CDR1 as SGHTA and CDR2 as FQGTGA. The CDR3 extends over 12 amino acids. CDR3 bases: TGTGCCAGCAGCTTAAGCGGGGAGACCCAGTACTTC. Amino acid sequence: CASSLSGETQYF.

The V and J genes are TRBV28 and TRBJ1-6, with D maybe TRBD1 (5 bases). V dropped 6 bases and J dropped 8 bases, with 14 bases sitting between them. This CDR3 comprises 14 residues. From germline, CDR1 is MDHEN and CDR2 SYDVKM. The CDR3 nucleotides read TGTGCCAGCAGACTCAGGGCCCTTTATTCACCCCTCCACTTT. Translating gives CASRLRALYSPLHF. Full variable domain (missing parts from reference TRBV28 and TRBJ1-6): DVKVTQSSRYLVKRTGEKVFLECVQDMDHENMFWYRQDPGLGLRLIYFSYDVKMKEKGDIPEGYSVSREKKERFSLILESASTNQTSMYLCASRLRALYSPLHFGNGTRLTVT.

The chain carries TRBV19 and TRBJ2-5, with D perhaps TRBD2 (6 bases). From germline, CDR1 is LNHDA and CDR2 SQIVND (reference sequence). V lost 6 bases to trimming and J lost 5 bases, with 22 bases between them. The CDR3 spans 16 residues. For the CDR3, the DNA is TGTGCCAGTAGCTCCGGATGGGGACTCGGGGCGGAGACCCAGTACTTC. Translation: CASSSGWGLGAETQYF.

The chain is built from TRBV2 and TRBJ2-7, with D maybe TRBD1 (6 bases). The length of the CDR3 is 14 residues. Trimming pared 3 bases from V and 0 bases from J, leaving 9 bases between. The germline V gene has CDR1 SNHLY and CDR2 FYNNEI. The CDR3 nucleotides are TGTGCCAGCAGTGAGACAGGATTCTCCTACGAGCAGTACTTC. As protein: CASSETGFSYEQYF.

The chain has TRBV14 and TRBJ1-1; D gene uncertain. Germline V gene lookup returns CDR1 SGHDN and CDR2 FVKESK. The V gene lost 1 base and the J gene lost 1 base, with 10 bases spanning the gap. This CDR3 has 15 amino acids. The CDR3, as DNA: TGTGCCAGCAGCCAAGGGGCGGCGGGGAACACTGAAGCTTTCTTT. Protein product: CASSQGAAGNTEAFF.

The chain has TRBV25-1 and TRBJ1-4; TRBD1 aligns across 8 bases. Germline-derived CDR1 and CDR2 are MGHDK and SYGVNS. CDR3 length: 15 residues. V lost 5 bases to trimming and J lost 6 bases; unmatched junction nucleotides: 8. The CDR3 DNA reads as TGTGCCAGCAGTCTCGGACAGGGACGACATGAAAAACTGTTTTTT. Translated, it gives CASSLGQGRHEKLFF.

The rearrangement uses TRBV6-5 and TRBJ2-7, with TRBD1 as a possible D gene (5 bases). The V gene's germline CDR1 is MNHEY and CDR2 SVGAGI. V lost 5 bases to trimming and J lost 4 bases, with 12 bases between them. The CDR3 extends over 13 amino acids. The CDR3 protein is CASSPTGTYEQYF. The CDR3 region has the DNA TGTGCCAGCAGTCCCACAGGCACTTACGAGCAGTACTTC.

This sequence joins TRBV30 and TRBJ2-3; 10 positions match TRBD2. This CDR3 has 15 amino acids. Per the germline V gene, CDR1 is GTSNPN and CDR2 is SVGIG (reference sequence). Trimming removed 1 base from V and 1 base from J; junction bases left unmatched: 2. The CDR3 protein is CAWSAGLAGTDTQYF. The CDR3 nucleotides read TGTGCCTGGAGTGCCGGACTAGCGGGCACAGATACGCAGTATTTT. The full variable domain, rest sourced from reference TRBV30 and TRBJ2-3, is SQTIHQWPATLVQPVGSPLSLECTVEGTSNPNLYWYRQAAGRGLQLLFYSVGIGQISSEVPQNLSASRPQDRQFILSSKKLLLSDSGFYLCAWSAGLAGTDTQYFGPGTRLTVL.

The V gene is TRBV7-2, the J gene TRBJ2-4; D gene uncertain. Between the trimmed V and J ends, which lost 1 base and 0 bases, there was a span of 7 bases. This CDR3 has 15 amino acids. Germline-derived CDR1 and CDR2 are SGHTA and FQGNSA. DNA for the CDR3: TGTGCCAGCAGCTTAGTAGTAGTAGCCAAAAACATTCAGTACTTC. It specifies CASSLVVVAKNIQYF.

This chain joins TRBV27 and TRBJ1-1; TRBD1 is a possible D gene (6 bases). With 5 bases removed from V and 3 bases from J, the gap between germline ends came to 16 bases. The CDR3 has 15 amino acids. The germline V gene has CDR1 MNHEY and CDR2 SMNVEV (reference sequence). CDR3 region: CASSLDRKAYTEAFF. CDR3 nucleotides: TGTGCCAGCAGTCTCGACAGGAAGGCGTACACTGAAGCTTTCTTT.

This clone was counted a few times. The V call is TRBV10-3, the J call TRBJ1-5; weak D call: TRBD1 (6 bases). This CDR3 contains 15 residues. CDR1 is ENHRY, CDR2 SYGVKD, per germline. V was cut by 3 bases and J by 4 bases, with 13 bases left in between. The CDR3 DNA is TGTGCCATCAGTGATTTACAGGGCACAAATCAGCCCCAGCATTTT. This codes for CAISDLQGTNQPQHF.

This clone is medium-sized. The CDR3 loop is CAITPEKQETQYF. The CDR3 DNA sequence: TGTGCCATCACCCCGGAGAAACAAGAGACCCAGTACTTC. The V and J genes are TRBV9 and TRBJ2-5; no firm D call. This CDR3 contains 13 residues. Germline V gives CDR1 SGDLS, CDR2 YYNGEE. Trimming took 9 bases from V and 2 from J, leaving 14 bases between them. The full variable domain, rest sourced from reference TRBV9 and TRBJ2-5, is DSGVTQTPKHLITATGQRVTLRCSPRSGDLSVYWYQQSLDQGLQFLIQYYNGEERAKGNILERFSAQQFPDLHSELNLSSLELGDSALYFCAITPEKQETQYFGPGTRLLVL.

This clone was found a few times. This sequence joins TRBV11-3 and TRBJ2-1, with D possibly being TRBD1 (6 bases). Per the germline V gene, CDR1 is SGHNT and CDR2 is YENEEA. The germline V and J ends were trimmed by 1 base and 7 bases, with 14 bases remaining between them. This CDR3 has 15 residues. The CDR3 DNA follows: TGTGCCAGCAGCTTAGGGGTTCAGGGGCAGAATGAGCAGTTCTTC. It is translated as CASSLGVQGQNEQFF.

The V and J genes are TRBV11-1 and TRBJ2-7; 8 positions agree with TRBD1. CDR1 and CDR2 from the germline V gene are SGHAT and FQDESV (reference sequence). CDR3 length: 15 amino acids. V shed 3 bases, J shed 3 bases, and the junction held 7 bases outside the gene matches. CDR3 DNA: TGTGCCAGCAGCTTTTTGGGACAGGCCGACTACGAGCAGTACTTC. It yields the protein CASSFLGQADYEQYF.